This T cell receptor beta chain stems from a study of T cells in Graves' hyperthyroidism and ophthalmopathy. Amplification of TCR beta CDR3 regions used RNA as the template. During a first-round RT-PCR of the TCR CDR3, the HTBI primer set was used. Each CDR3 protein gets one entry after TCRdb re-called the multiplex PCR reads with MiXCR. The sample consists of 500,000 or so distinct CDR3 sequences, approximately 17% of them appearing once. Germline-derived CDR1 and CDR2 are MNHNS and SASEGT. The CDR3 covers 14 residues. V gave up 8 bases and J gave up 1 base; unmatched junction bases: 5. The TCR was taken from a woman between 18 and 29 years old with Graves' ophthalmopathy. The sequenced sample consisted of blood. The chain recombines TRBV6-1 with TRBJ1-1, with 9 nucleotides matching TRBD1. This CDR3 is CASGETGGNTEAFF. The CDR3 DNA reads TGTGCCAGCGGAGAGACAGGGGGGAACACTGAAGCTTTCTTT.